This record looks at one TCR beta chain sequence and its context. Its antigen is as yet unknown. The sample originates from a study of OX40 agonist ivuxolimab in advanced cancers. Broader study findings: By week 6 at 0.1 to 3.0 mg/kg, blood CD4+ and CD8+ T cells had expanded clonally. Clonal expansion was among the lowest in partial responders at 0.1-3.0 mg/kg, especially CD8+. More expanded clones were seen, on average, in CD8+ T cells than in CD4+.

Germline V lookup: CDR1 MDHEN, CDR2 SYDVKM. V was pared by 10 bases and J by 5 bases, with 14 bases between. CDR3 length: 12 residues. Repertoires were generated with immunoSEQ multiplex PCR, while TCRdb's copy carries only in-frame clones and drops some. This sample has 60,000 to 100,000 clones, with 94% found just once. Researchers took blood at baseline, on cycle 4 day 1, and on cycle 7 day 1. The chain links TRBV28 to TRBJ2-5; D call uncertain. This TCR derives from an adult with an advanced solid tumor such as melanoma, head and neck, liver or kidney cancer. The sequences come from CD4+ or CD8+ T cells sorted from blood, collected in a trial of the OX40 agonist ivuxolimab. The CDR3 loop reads CATKALMETQYF. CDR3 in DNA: TGTGCCACCAAGGCCCTAATGGAGACCCAGTACTTC.